A single sample is the source of the 19 T cell receptor beta chains below, sequenced in a study of breast tumors, draining lymph nodes, adjacent tissues. Samples came from axillary lymph nodes draining the breast cancer. Each CDR3 protein gets one entry after TCRdb re-called the multiplex PCR reads with MiXCR. The repertoire holds 200,000 to 300,000 distinct CDR3 sequences, with 30% as singletons. The sample comprised axillary lymph node tissue. Receptors originate from a female donor with breast cancer. Some clones in this sample may be carry-over from other donors' samples.

This clonotype has at least ten counts. This chain uses TRBV24-1 with TRBJ2-2; 9 bases map to TRBD2. This CDR3 is built from 14 residues. Germline values: CDR1 KGHDR, CDR2 SFDVKD. The junction had 6 bases not matched to a gene; V was cut back by 5 bases and J by 9 bases. CDR3 sequence: CATSVLAGARELFF. The CDR3 bases are TGTGCCACCAGTGTCTTAGCGGGAGCCAGGGAGCTGTTTTTT.

This rearrangement joins TRBV9 to TRBJ1-5, with a tentative D call TRBD1 (5 bases). The CDR3 runs to 15 residues. In germline, CDR1 is SGDLS, CDR2 YYNGEE. V lost 3 bases, J lost 11 bases, and 21 bases lay in between. CDR3 in DNA: TGTGCCAGCAGCGCCGGGACTAGCGTCCAAGAGACCCAGCATTTT. It encodes CASSAGTSVQETQHF.

This clonotype was detected ten times or more. The chain has TRBV20-1 and TRBJ2-2; D is perhaps TRBD1 (5 bases). V lost 5 bases and J 6 bases, leaving 10 bases between the germline ends. This CDR3 has 12 amino acids. Per the germline V gene, CDR1 is DFQATT and CDR2 is SNEGSKA (reference sequence). CDR3 in amino acids: CSAHTGAGELFF. DNA of the CDR3: TGCAGTGCTCATACAGGCGCCGGGGAGCTGTTTTTT.

This clonotype was picked up many times. The chain uses TRBV20-1 and TRBJ2-3; tentatively, D is TRBD2 (5 bases). In germline, CDR1 is DFQATT, CDR2 SNEGSKA (reference sequence). V gave up 0 bases and J gave up 5 bases, with 12 bases separating them. The CDR3 has 14 amino acids. The CDR3 nucleotides read TGCAGTGCTAGAGAGGCGGGCGCGGGAGATACGCAGTATTTT. Translated, it gives CSAREAGAGDTQYF.

This clonotype was detected ten times or more. V gene TRBV5-5 combines with J gene TRBJ1-5; D may be TRBD1 (5 bases). V gave up 4 bases and J gave up 8 bases, with 16 bases separating them. In germline, CDR1 is SGHKS, CDR2 YYEKEE (reference sequence). The length of the CDR3 is 14 residues. The CDR3 DNA sequence: TGTGCCAGCAGCCCCTCGAGGGGAGTGGAGCCCCAGCATTTT. This encodes CASSPSRGVEPQHF. Together with reference TRBV5-5 and TRBJ1-5, the CDR3 gives the full variable domain: DAGVTQSPTHLIKTRGQQVTLRCSPISGHKSVSWYQQVLGQGPQFIFQYYEKEERGRGNFPDRFSARQFPNYSSELNVNALLLGDSALYLCASSPSRGVEPQHFGDGTRLSIL.

The sample holds many counts of this clonotype. V is TRBV5-5 and J is TRBJ1-3; the D is unclear. Between the trimmed V and J ends, which lost 0 bases and 0 bases, there was a span of 7 bases. The CDR3 consists of 15 residues. Germline V gene lookup returns CDR1 SGHKS and CDR2 YYEKEE (reference sequence). The CDR3 spells CASSLERFSGNTIYF. CDR3 bases: TGTGCCAGCAGCTTGGAACGGTTCTCTGGAAACACCATATATTTT.

This clonotype has only one observation. The gene calls are TRBV4-1 and TRBJ2-5; no clear D. The V gene's germline CDR1 is MGHRA and CDR2 YSYEKL. The CDR3 has 15 residues. Trimming cost V 0 bases and J 7 bases, with 15 bases left between them. This chain's CDR3 is CASSQDPTAMGTQYF. The CDR3 bases are TGCGCCAGCAGCCAAGATCCTACCGCAATGGGGACCCAGTACTTC.

This clonotype has a count of ten or more. The gene calls are TRBV2 and TRBJ2-5, with 7 bases identical to TRBD1. Germline CDR1 reads SNHLY; CDR2 reads FYNNEI. The CDR3 contains 11 residues. V lost 8 bases and J lost 3; bases outside the gene matches: 0. This CDR3 reads CASGTEETQYF. The CDR3 DNA reads TGTGCCAGCGGGACAGAAGAGACCCAGTACTTC.

Turning to this clonotype: One junction end disagrees with the germline gene, perhaps due to a read error. The gene calls are TRBV6-6 and TRBJ2-7; no reliable D call. The CDR3 loop spans 16 amino acids. From germline, CDR1 is MNHNY and CDR2 SVGAGI (reference sequence). The CDR3 reads CASSHSRREHSYEQYF. CDR3 coding DNA: TGTGCCAGCAGTCACTCGAGGAGAGAACACTCCTACGAGCAGTACTTC.

This clonotype appeared a few times. The V gene is TRBV2, the J gene TRBJ1-2, with D maybe TRBD1 (5 bases). CDR3 length equals 13 residues. Germline V lookup: CDR1 SNHLY, CDR2 FYNNEI. V lost 3 bases, J lost 1 base, and 6 bases lay in between. The CDR3 DNA is TGTGCCAGCAGTGATAGGGGTAACTATGGCTACACCTTC. Encoded protein: CASSDRGNYGYTF.

The rearrangement joins TRBV12-3 or TRBV12-4 to TRBJ2-1; D gene ambiguous. This CDR3 has 14 amino acids. Trimming pared 8 bases from V and 0 bases from J, leaving 11 bases between. In DNA form, the CDR3 reads TGTGCCAGCGGCGACCTTAGCTCCTACAATGAGCAGTTCTTC. Protein product: CASGDLSSYNEQFF.

In its sample, this clonotype was seen many times. V usage is TRBV11-2 and J usage is TRBJ2-2; a possible D gene is TRBD1 (6 bases). The CDR3 has 20 residues. V lost 5 bases and J 4 bases, leaving 29 bases between the germline ends. The germline gives CDR1 SGHAT, CDR2 FQNNGV. The CDR3 nucleotides are TGTGCCAGCAGCCCTTGGGGCGGACAGTCCCCTTTTGAGGGCACCGGGGAGCTGTTTTTT. Residues: CASSPWGGQSPFEGTGELFF.

This clonotype was found many times. The chain combines TRBV3-1 with TRBJ2-5; D possibly matches TRBD1 or TRBD2 (5 bases each). Germline CDR1 is LGHDT and CDR2 is YNNKEL (reference sequence). V was trimmed by 3 bases and J by 12 bases, leaving 11 bases between them. CDR3 size: 11 residues. The DNA of the CDR3 is TGTGCCAGCAGCCAGAGGGGTGAGAAGTACTTC. Translated: CASSQRGEKYF.

This clonotype was seen just once. A read error may explain this, as a much larger clone is one base away. The chain combines TRBV6-1 with TRBJ1-5; D is possibly TRBD1 (5 bases). Looked up from germline, CDR1 is MNHNS and CDR2 is SASEGT. The CDR3 spans 15 residues. CDR3 in amino acids: CASSEPRGIEQPQRF. In nucleotides, the CDR3 is TGTGCCAGCAGTGAACCACGGGGGATTGAGCAGCCCCAGCGTTTT.

The V gene is TRBV4-3, the J gene TRBJ1-1; perhaps TRBD1 as D (5 bases). The CDR3 has 13 residues. In germline, CDR1 is LGHNA, CDR2 YSLEER. Between the trimmed V and J ends, which lost 8 bases and 14 bases, there was a span of 24 bases. The DNA for the CDR3 is TGCGCCAGCGAACACACTGATAGGGGAGGGAGGTTCTTT. Its protein is CASEHTDRGGRFF.

This clonotype was seen more than once but under ten times. This clone may be a read error of a much larger clone one base away. V usage is TRBV5-8 and J usage is TRBJ2-5; the D gene could be TRBD1 or TRBD2 (5 bases each). The V and J ends lost 4 bases and 5 bases respectively, with 15 bases between them. The CDR3 contains 14 residues. CDR1 is SGHTS and CDR2 is YDEGEE in the germline V gene. CDR3 region: CASSPGAAAETQYF. CDR3 DNA sequence: TGTGCCAGCAGCCCCGGGGCGGCGGCTGAGACCCAGTACTTC.

Regarding this clonotype: This sequence may be a read error, since a much larger clone differs from it by one base. Here the CDR3 omits its conserved ending phenylalanine or tryptophan, so a read error is the likely source. The V and J genes are TRBV5-1 and TRBJ1-5; D ambiguous. The germline V and J ends were trimmed by 3 bases and 3 bases, with 7 bases remaining between them. This CDR3 contains 13 residues. The germline V gene has CDR1 SGHRS and CDR2 YFSETQ. DNA for the CDR3: TGCGCCAGCAGCTCCGGAGACAATCAGCCCCAGCATCTT. Translation gives CASSSGDNQPQHL.

This clonotype was seen many times. This chain connects TRBV10-2 to TRBJ2-5; 10 bases line up with TRBD2. The CDR3 contains 16 residues. Trimming removed 4 bases from V and 2 bases from J; junction bases left unmatched: 7. Germline values: CDR1 WSHSY, CDR2 SAAADI. CDR3 amino acids: CASSGSASGSQETQYF. CDR3 DNA: TGCGCCAGCAGTGGTTCGGCTAGCGGGAGTCAAGAGACCCAGTACTTC.

This clonotype has a count of ten or more. The chain uses TRBV10-3 and TRBJ2-5; no firm D call. The CDR3 has 16 amino acids. The germline V gene has CDR1 ENHRY and CDR2 SYGVKD. The V gene lost 0 bases and the J gene lost 1 base, with 12 bases spanning the gap. The CDR3 sequence is CAISESKGKFQETQYF. The CDR3 DNA reads TGTGCCATCAGTGAGTCTAAGGGCAAATTCCAAGAGACCCAGTACTTC.